The next 18 T cell receptor beta chains were all read from a single sample in a study of radiation and T cells in renal cell carcinoma. Time point in this sample: baseline pretreatment blood. Treatment described: 15 Gy SBRT to primary tumor, nephrectomy 4 weeks later. Here immunoSEQ multiplex PCR was the method, and the copy in TCRdb shows in-frame clones only, minus some. The sample holds about 88,000 clones, approximately 86% seen once. Sample: blood, taken from a patient whose treatment included radiotherapy and nephrectomy. These TCRs come from a man aged 50-60 years with renal cell carcinoma.

The chain is built from TRBV6-1 and TRBJ2-4; a weak D match, TRBD1 (5 bases). V lost 6 bases and J 0 bases, leaving 12 bases between the germline ends. The CDR3 covers 15 residues. CDR1 is MNHNS and CDR2 is SASEGT in the germline V gene. CDR3 sequence: CASRDAGLAKNIQYF. For the CDR3, the DNA is TGTGCCAGCAGGGACGCAGGGCTAGCCAAAAACATTCAGTACTTC.

This sequence joins TRBV4-1 and TRBJ2-2, with D uncertain. CDR1 is MGHRA and CDR2 is YSYEKL in the germline V gene. The CDR3 consists of 14 residues. Trimming took off 9 bases at V and 4 bases at J, with 15 bases between the two ends. The chain's CDR3 is CASTKLSGTGELFF. CDR3 nucleotide sequence: TGCGCCAGTACCAAGCTGTCGGGCACCGGGGAGCTGTTTTTT.

This chain joins TRBV6-1 and TRBJ1-1; D remains unclear. Per the germline V gene, CDR1 is MNHNS and CDR2 is SASEGT. This CDR3 has 14 amino acids. V gave up 5 bases and J gave up 0 bases, with 10 bases separating them. CDR3 in DNA: TGTGCCAGCAGTACAGAGGGTCTGAACACTGAAGCTTTCTTT. Its protein product is CASSTEGLNTEAFF.

This chain joins TRBV6-5 and TRBJ2-5; a weak D match, TRBD2 (6 bases). Germline V lookup: CDR1 MNHEY, CDR2 SVGAGI. The germline V and J ends were trimmed by 2 bases and 5 bases, with 15 bases remaining between them. This CDR3 comprises 15 residues. Here the CDR3 reads CASSYDRSEGETQYF. The CDR3 DNA reads as TGTGCCAGCAGTTACGACCGGTCGGAGGGGGAGACCCAGTACTTC.

This clone was detected a few times. The rearrangement joins TRBV30 to TRBJ1-2; 7 nucleotides agree with TRBD1. The V and J ends lost 5 bases and 8 bases, in that order; junction bases with no gene match: 8. The CDR3 is 12 residues long. CDR1 GTSNPN and CDR2 SVGIG come from the germline V gene (reference sequence). CDR3 region: CAWGRQGQGYTF. The CDR3 DNA reads TGTGCCTGGGGACGACAGGGTCAAGGCTACACCTTC.

The rearrangement joins TRBV9 to TRBJ2-7, with D possibly TRBD2 on 6 matching bases. CDR1 and CDR2 (germline): SGDLS, YYNGEE. Trimming took 0 bases from V and 3 from J, leaving 19 bases between them. This CDR3 contains 17 residues. For the CDR3, the DNA is TGTGCCAGCAGCGTAGCCGGTCTTGGGGACTCCGACTACGAGCAGTACTTC. Its protein is CASSVAGLGDSDYEQYF.

This rearrangement joins TRBV7-2 to TRBJ2-3, with 13 bases matching TRBD2. The V gene's germline CDR1 is SGHTA and CDR2 FQGNSA. V trimming: 1 base; J trimming: 5 bases; junction bases outside the gene matches: 3. CDR3 size: 16 residues. The CDR3 coding sequence is TGTGCCAGCAGCTTAGGACTAGCGGGGGGTGGAGATACGCAGTATTTT. Protein sequence: CASSLGLAGGGDTQYF.

This clone was seen more than once but under ten times. This sequence joins TRBV6-5 and TRBJ1-1; D is unclear. Germline loops: CDR1 MNHEY, CDR2 SVGAGI. The CDR3 contains 13 residues. V lost 6 bases and J 1 base, leaving 9 bases between the germline ends. CDR3 DNA: TGTGCCAGCAGCCCGACAACGAACACTGAAGCTTTCTTT. Protein: CASSPTTNTEAFF.

This clone was seen a single time. The J gene is TRBJ1-5, the V gene TRBV6-6, with TRBD1 as a possible D gene (5 bases). Germline assignment: CDR1 MNHNY and CDR2 SVGAGI (reference sequence). CDR3 length equals 15 residues. Trimming took off 6 bases at V and 4 bases at J, with 16 bases between the two ends. The CDR3 DNA sequence: TGTGCCAGCAGAGACGACCCTGGGGCGAATCAGCCCCAGCATTTT. Amino acid sequence: CASRDDPGANQPQHF.

This clone is a singleton in its sample. The chain has TRBV4-3 and TRBJ2-5, with 7 bases matching TRBD2. The DNA matches TRBJ2-7 better at its end, which makes the J call doubtful. Germline values: CDR1 LGHNA, CDR2 YSLEER. The CDR3 runs 18 residues. CDR3 sequence (DNA): TGCGCCAGCAGCCAAGATCAAACCTACAGCGGGGCAACCTACGAGCAGTACTTC. Its protein product is CASSQDQTYSGATYEQYF.

The rearrangement links TRBV5-1 to TRBJ1-1; tentative D call: TRBD1 (6 bases). CDR1 and CDR2 from the germline V gene are SGHRS and YFSETQ. The V end was cut by 1 base, the J end by 4 bases, with 14 bases between. CDR3 length equals 15 residues. CDR3 protein: CASSLYGDISTEAFF. DNA for the CDR3: TGCGCCAGCAGCTTGTACGGGGACATTAGCACTGAAGCTTTCTTT.

The chain joins TRBV10-3 to TRBJ2-5; 8 nucleotides align to TRBD1. Germline V gene sequence: CDR1 ENHRY, CDR2 SYGVKD. The CDR3 loop spans 14 amino acids. V shed 6 bases, J shed 5 bases, and the junction held 8 bases outside the gene matches. The CDR3 nucleotides read TGTGCCATCAGGCTGGACAGGGACGGGGAGACCCAGTACTTC. Residues: CAIRLDRDGETQYF.

This clone has just a few counts. The genes are TRBV19 and TRBJ1-1; 7 bases are shared with TRBD1. The CDR3 length is 15 residues. J lost 5 bases, V lost 6 bases, and 12 bases had no gene match. The germline V gene has CDR1 LNHDA and CDR2 SQIVND (reference sequence). The CDR3 DNA reads TGTGCCAGTAGAGGAGGGGGCGCATTTGGAACTGAAGCTTTCTTT. It encodes CASRGGGAFGTEAFF.

The J gene is TRBJ2-1, the V gene TRBV10-3; 11 bases agree with TRBD2. Germline CDR1 ENHRY, CDR2 SYGVKD. The CDR3 has 15 residues. J gave up 8 bases and V 3 bases, and 6 bases lay outside the gene matches. In nucleotides, the CDR3 is TGTGCCATCAGTGACCCGACTAGCGGGAAAGATGAGCAGTTCTTC. Amino acid sequence: CAISDPTSGKDEQFF.

This chain connects TRBV7-9 to TRBJ1-2; D perhaps matches TRBD1 (5 bases). The CDR3 sequence is 15 residues long. CDR1 and CDR2 from the germline V gene are SEHNR and FQNEAQ (reference sequence). Trimming pared 3 bases from V and 5 bases from J, leaving 16 bases between. The CDR3 region has the DNA TGTGCCAGCAGCTTGTATGAGTTGCGGGGGTATGGCTACACCTTC. Translated: CASSLYELRGYGYTF. The variable domain in full, with the rest retrieved from reference TRBV7-9 and TRBJ1-2, is DTGVSQNPRHKITKRGQNVTFRCDPISEHNRLYWYRQTLGQGPEFLTYFQNEAQLEKSRLLSDRFSAERPKGSFSTLEIQRTEQGDSAMYLCASSLYELRGYGYTFGSGTRLTVV.

The J gene is TRBJ2-7, the V gene TRBV14; 10 bases are a match to TRBD1. There are 13 residues in the CDR3. After removal of 8 bases from V and 4 bases from J, the junction contained 5 bases not matched to a gene. In germline, CDR1 is SGHDN, CDR2 FVKESK. This chain's CDR3 is CASRGQGRYEQYF. CDR3 DNA sequence: TGTGCCAGCCGGGGACAGGGGAGGTACGAGCAGTACTTC.

V usage is TRBV11-2 and J usage is TRBJ1-1; D not resolved. This CDR3 has 13 residues. Trimming shortened V by 1 base and J by 8 bases, and 11 bases separated the two germline ends. Germline V gives CDR1 SGHAT, CDR2 FQNNGV. CDR3 DNA sequence: TGTGCCAGCAGCTTAGTCCAAGCAGTAGAAGCTTTCTTT. It is translated as CASSLVQAVEAFF.

This chain connects TRBV4-1 to TRBJ2-3; D gene uncertain. Germline loops: CDR1 MGHRA, CDR2 YSYEKL. This CDR3 comprises 12 residues. V lost 3 bases and J lost 4, with 5 bases in between. CDR3 in amino acids: CASSHSSDTQYF. The CDR3, as DNA: TGCGCCAGCAGCCATAGCTCAGATACGCAGTATTTT.